This TCR beta chain derives from a study of T cell responses to AZD1222 COVID-19 vaccine. General study findings and limits: Just a handful of people given AZD1222 tested seropositive at baseline. The donor group comprised mostly white British people and more females; the analysis possibly underestimated clonal diversity.

Germline assignment: CDR1 SNHLY and CDR2 FYNNEI. The CDR3 is 15 amino acids. The ends were cut back, 6 bases at V and 2 bases at J, with 15 bases in the middle. Comment on this clone: Its matching antigen is unknown.

Libraries were prepared by immunoSEQ multiplex PCR; TCRdb keeps only in-frame clonotypes and omits some of them. The profile shows 200,000 to 250,000 clones, around 93% of them singletons. The rearrangement uses TRBV2 and TRBJ2-3; tentatively, D is TRBD1 (7 bases). The specimen comprised peripheral blood, sampled on day 0 of MenACWY control vaccination. This TCR derives from an adult in good health. The CDR3 DNA reads as TGTGCCAGCAGGGCGGGACAGATACACACAGATACGCAGTATTTT. This encodes CASRAGQIHTDTQYF.